A single sample gave rise to the 24 T cell receptor beta chains below, sequenced in a study of human T cells and chemical hapten exposure. Sample time point: patch test 3, about 24 weeks after DPC sensitization. The treatment: therapeutic diphenylcyclopropenone sensitization with weekly scalp DPC. TCRdb analysed the RACE reads with MiXCR anew, one entry per CDR3 protein. The profile covers fewer than 55,000 distinct CDR3 sequences, with 9.9% appearing a single time and about 15% taken by the ten largest. Sample: whole blood, taken in connection with sensitization to the hapten diphenylcyclopropenone (DPC). Every receptor here comes from a woman in her 40s with alopecia areata. Some clones in this sample may be carry-over from other donors' samples.

The rearrangement joins TRBV18 to TRBJ2-1, with 10 nucleotides matching TRBD1. J lost 7 bases, V lost 1 base, and 4 bases had no gene match. The CDR3 spans 15 residues. Germline-derived CDR1 and CDR2 are KGHSH and LQKENI. Written as DNA, the CDR3 is TGTGCCAGCTCACCACAGACAGGGGGCACGAATGAGCAGTTCTTC. Translating gives CASSPQTGGTNEQFF. Supplemented by reference TRBV18 and TRBJ2-1, the full variable domain reads NAGVMQNPRHLVRRRGQEARLRCSPMKGHSHVYWYRQLPEEGLKFMVYLQKENIIDESGMPKERFSAEFPKEGPSILRIQQVVRGDSAAYFCASSPQTGGTNEQFFGPGTRLTVL.

This chain connects TRBV6-1 to TRBJ1-1; D gene uncertain. CDR1 is MNHNS and CDR2 is SASEGT in the germline V gene. This CDR3 contains 13 residues. The V end was cut by 2 bases, the J end by 1 base, with 5 bases between. The CDR3 sequence is CASSEWKNTEAFF. The CDR3 DNA reads TGTGCCAGCAGTGAATGGAAGAACACTGAAGCTTTCTTT.

This clonotype was seen more than once but under ten times. V and J are TRBV10-3 and TRBJ1-1, with TRBD1 as a possible D gene (5 bases). Germline V gene lookup returns CDR1 ENHRY and CDR2 SYGVKD. CDR3 length: 13 amino acids. Trimming took 6 bases from V and 1 from J, leaving 9 bases between them. CDR3 nucleotide sequence: TGTGCCATCAGGGACAAAACGAACACTGAAGCTTTCTTT. It specifies CAIRDKTNTEAFF.

The table lists this clonotype with many counts. The chain is built from TRBV3-1 and TRBJ2-7; D ambiguous. Trimming took 0 bases from V and 6 from J, leaving 9 bases between them. CDR3 length: 13 residues. CDR1 and CDR2 (germline): LGHDT, YNNKEL (reference sequence). DNA for the CDR3: TGTGCCAGCAGCCAAGAGAACGCGCTCGAGCAGTACTTC. Translated: CASSQENALEQYF.

This clonotype was seen a few times. The chain couples TRBV19 to TRBJ1-4; TRBD1 is a possible D gene (5 bases). With 3 bases removed from V and 8 bases from J, the gap between germline ends came to 10 bases. The V gene's germline CDR1 is LNHDA and CDR2 SQIVND (reference sequence). The CDR3 is made up of 13 amino acids. The CDR3 nucleotides read TGTGCCAGTAGTATGCAGGGCGGCGAAAAACTGTTTTTT. Encoded protein: CASSMQGGEKLFF.

At least ten counts were recorded for this clonotype. This chain joins TRBV12-3 or TRBV12-4 and TRBJ1-4; D possibly corresponds to TRBD1 (6 bases). Trimming pared 6 bases from V and 7 bases from J, leaving 15 bases between. This CDR3 contains 14 residues. The CDR3 loop is CASRDSDLGEKLFF. CDR3 DNA sequence: TGTGCCAGCAGGGACAGTGATTTGGGTGAAAAACTGTTTTTT.

Remarks on this clonotype: A read error may produce the germline difference seen at one junction end. The CDR3 DNA reads TGTGCCAACAGCCAGGGTTCCCGTAGAGGAACAGATACGCAGTATTTT. Protein sequence: CANSQGSRRGTDTQYF. This chain uses TRBV14 with TRBJ2-3; possible D gene TRBD1, 5 bases. Per the germline V gene, CDR1 is SGHDN and CDR2 is FVKESK. The length of the CDR3 is 16 residues. The whole variable domain, filled in from reference TRBV14 and TRBJ2-3, reads EAGVTQFPSHSVIEKGQTVTLRCDPISGHDNLYWYRRVMGKEIKFLLHFVKESKQDESGMPNNRFLAERTGGTYSTLKVQPAELEDSGVYFCANSQGSRRGTDTQYFGPGTRLTVL.

The rearrangement joins TRBV12-3 or TRBV12-4 to TRBJ2-1; a possible D gene is TRBD2 (5 bases). The CDR3 totals 12 residues. Trimming shortened V by 4 bases and J by 10 bases, and 11 bases separated the two germline ends. The CDR3 is CASSSAGEEQFF. CDR3 sequence (DNA): TGTGCCAGCAGTTCCGCCGGGGAAGAGCAGTTCTTC.

This clonotype was counted between two and nine times. The CDR3 sequence: CASSPRWDQPQHF. CDR3 bases: TGTGCCAGCAGTCCACGGTGGGATCAGCCCCAGCATTTT. J is TRBJ1-5 and V is TRBV2, with D unclear. CDR1 is SNHLY and CDR2 is FYNNEI in the germline V gene. The CDR3 consists of 13 residues. Trimming took 5 bases from V and 5 from J, leaving 10 bases between them.

This clonotype came up many times. This sequence joins TRBV6-1 and TRBJ1-4; D unresolved. The CDR3 is 17 residues long. Trimming stripped 1 base from V and 0 bases from J, with 12 bases between. Germline CDR1 MNHNS, CDR2 SASEGT. Here the CDR3 DNA reads TGTGCCAGCAGTGAAGGGCCGGATCCTACAACTAATGAAAAACTGTTTTTT. Translating it yields CASSEGPDPTTNEKLFF.

At least ten counts were recorded for this clonotype. The chain is built from TRBV24-1 and TRBJ2-1, with D perhaps assigned TRBD1 or TRBD2 (5 bases each). Germline loops: CDR1 KGHDR, CDR2 SFDVKD. Trimming cost V 4 bases and J 10 bases, with 16 bases left between them. The CDR3 covers 14 residues. Here the CDR3 DNA reads TGTGCCACCAGTGACCTACTGGGACGACAAGAGCAGTTCTTC. Translated: CATSDLLGRQEQFF.

The J gene is TRBJ2-1, the V gene TRBV9; unclear D gene. This CDR3 contains 12 residues. Germline V gives CDR1 SGDLS, CDR2 YYNGEE. V was shortened by 0 bases and J by 5 bases, with 3 bases between the two germline ends. The CDR3: CASSVGHNEQFF. The CDR3 DNA is TGTGCCAGCAGCGTAGGGCACAATGAGCAGTTCTTC. The whole variable domain, remainder taken from reference TRBV9 and TRBJ2-1, is DSGVTQTPKHLITATGQRVTLRCSPRSGDLSVYWYQQSLDQGLQFLIQYYNGEERAKGNILERFSAQQFPDLHSELNLSSLELGDSALYFCASSVGHNEQFFGPGTRLTVL.

This clonotype was detected ten times or more. This chain connects TRBV5-4 to TRBJ2-1; D unclear. The germline V gene has CDR1 SGHNT and CDR2 YYREEE (reference sequence). The CDR3 is 16 amino acids. Trimming removed 0 bases at V and 0 bases at J, with 10 bases between. As DNA, the CDR3 is TGTGCCAGCAGCTTGGATGAGGCTGGCTCCTACAATGAGCAGTTCTTC. Translation: CASSLDEAGSYNEQFF.

V is TRBV6-2 or TRBV6-3 and J is TRBJ2-3, with D uncertain. CDR3 length equals 11 residues. Looked up from germline, CDR1 is MNHEY and CDR2 is SVGEGT. CDR3 nucleotide sequence: TGTGCTTCGGCACTCACAGATACGCAGTATTTT. Residues: CASALTDTQYF.

This clonotype appeared a few times. This chain uses TRBV7-3 with TRBJ2-1; weak D call: TRBD2 (6 bases). V was cut by 5 bases and J by 0 bases, with 8 bases left in between. The CDR3 totals 14 residues. The V gene's germline CDR1 is SGHTA and CDR2 FQGTGA. The DNA of the CDR3 is TGTGCCAGCAGCATCGGGGGCTCCTACAATGAGCAGTTCTTC. This gives the protein CASSIGGSYNEQFF. Together with reference TRBV7-3 and TRBJ2-1, the CDR3 gives the full variable domain: GAGVSQTPSNKVTEKGKYVELRCDPISGHTALYWYRQSLGQGPEFLIYFQGTGAADDSGLPNDRFFAVRPEGSVSTLKIQRTERGDSAVYLCASSIGGSYNEQFFGPGTRLTVL.

The chain has TRBV7-3 and TRBJ1-3, with unresolved D. Trimming pared 5 bases from V and 4 bases from J, leaving 12 bases between. The germline V gene has CDR1 SGHTA and CDR2 FQGTGA. The CDR3 is 14 residues long. The DNA of the CDR3 is TGTGCCAGCAGCCTCTTGTCTTCAGGAAACACCATATATTTT. It encodes CASSLLSSGNTIYF.

This clonotype was counted between two and nine times. The chain is built from TRBV4-1 and TRBJ2-1, with 11 bases identical to TRBD2. Looked up from germline, CDR1 is MGHRA and CDR2 is YSYEKL. The CDR3 has 17 residues. V was clipped by 3 bases and J by 2 bases; unmatched bases: 6. DNA of the CDR3: TGCGCCAGCAGCCAGGACCATAGCGGGGGGGCCTACAATGAGCAGTTCTTC. Its protein is CASSQDHSGGAYNEQFF.

The chain combines TRBV7-3 with TRBJ2-2; D may be TRBD2 (5 bases). Trimming shortened V by 0 bases and J by 6 bases, and 8 bases separated the two germline ends. Germline CDR1 is SGHTA and CDR2 is FQGTGA. This CDR3 is built from 14 residues. CDR3 sequence reads: CASSLTAGSGELFF. CDR3 bases: TGTGCCAGCAGCTTAACCGCGGGTTCCGGGGAGCTGTTTTTT.

V and J are TRBV11-2 and TRBJ1-3, with no clear D. CDR1 and CDR2 from the germline V gene are SGHAT and FQNNGV. The germline V and J ends were trimmed by 6 bases and 1 base, with 7 bases remaining between them. The CDR3 totals 13 residues. In DNA form, the CDR3 reads TGTGCCAGCAGGAGAACATCTGGAAACACCATATATTTT. Protein product: CASRRTSGNTIYF.

This chain uses TRBV12-3 or TRBV12-4 with TRBJ2-5, with D possibly being TRBD1 (6 bases). The CDR3 covers 13 residues. V lost 6 bases and J 3 bases, leaving 11 bases between the germline ends. In DNA, the CDR3 is TGTGCCAGCAGCAGGGGCGCAAAAGAGACCCAGTACTTC. This gives the protein CASSRGAKETQYF.

Remarks on this clonotype: A much larger clone differs by one base, so this may be a read error. V gene TRBV6-5 combines with J gene TRBJ2-5, with D perhaps being TRBD1 or TRBD2 (5 bases each). Trimming shortened V by 4 bases and J by 1 base, and 10 bases separated the two germline ends. Germline assignment: CDR1 MNHEY and CDR2 SVGAGI. The CDR3 runs 14 residues. The CDR3 sequence is CASSSFGAQETQYF. CDR3 in DNA: TGTGCCAGCAGTTCCTTCGGGGCCCAAGAGACCCAGTACTTC.

This clonotype came up a few times. The chain has TRBV7-6 and TRBJ1-1; 8 bases are a match to TRBD1. The CDR3 loop spans 13 amino acids. CDR1 and CDR2 (germline): SGHVS, FNYEAQ. V shed 7 bases and J 4 bases; nucleotides not matched to a gene: 5. The CDR3 coding sequence is TGTGCCAGCACCAGACAGGGGCCCACTGAAGCTTTCTTT. This sequence encodes CASTRQGPTEAFF.

This clonotype has a count of ten or more. V is TRBV7-6 and J is TRBJ1-2, with 8 positions matching TRBD1. Germline CDR1 reads SGHVS; CDR2 reads FNYEAQ. There are 15 residues in the CDR3. The J segment lost 7 bases and the V segment lost 5 bases, leaving 12 bases of the junction unmatched. DNA of the CDR3: TGTGCCAGCAGCCGTTTCCCCGGGACAGGTTCTGGCTACACCTTC. Translated, it gives CASSRFPGTGSGYTF.

This clonotype was recorded a few times. V usage is TRBV4-1 and J usage is TRBJ2-3, with D unclear. Germline CDR1 MGHRA, CDR2 YSYEKL. The CDR3 is 12 residues long. V gave up 6 bases and J gave up 4 bases, with 8 bases separating them. CDR3 residues: CASRKEADTQYF. CDR3 bases: TGCGCCAGCAGGAAAGAGGCAGATACGCAGTATTTT.